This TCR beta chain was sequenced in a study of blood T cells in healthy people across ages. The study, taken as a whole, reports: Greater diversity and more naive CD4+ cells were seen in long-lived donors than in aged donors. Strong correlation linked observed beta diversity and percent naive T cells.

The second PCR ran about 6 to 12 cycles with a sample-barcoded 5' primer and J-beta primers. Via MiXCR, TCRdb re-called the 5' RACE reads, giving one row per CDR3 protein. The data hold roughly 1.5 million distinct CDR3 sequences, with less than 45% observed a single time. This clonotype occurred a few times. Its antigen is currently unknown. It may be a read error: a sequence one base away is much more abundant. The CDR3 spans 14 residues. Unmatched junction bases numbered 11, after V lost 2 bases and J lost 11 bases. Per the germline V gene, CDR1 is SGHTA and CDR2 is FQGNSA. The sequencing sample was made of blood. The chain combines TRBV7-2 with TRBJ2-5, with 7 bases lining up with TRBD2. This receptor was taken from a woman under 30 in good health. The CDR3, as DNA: TGTGCCAGCAGCTTAAGGGGACTATCGGATGAGCAGTACTTC. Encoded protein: CASSLRGLSDEQYF. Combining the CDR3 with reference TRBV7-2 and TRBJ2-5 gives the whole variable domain GAGVSQSPSNKVTEKGKDVELRCDPISGHTALYWYRQSLGQGLEFLIYFQGNSAPDKSGLPSDRFSAERTGGSVSTLTIQRTQQEDSAVYLCASSLRGLSDEQYFGPGTRLLVL.